One and the same sample provided the 17 T cell receptor beta chains below, sequenced in a study of response to subunit inactivated influenza vaccine. TCRdb reprocessed the RT-PCR reads via MiXCR and lists one record per CDR3 protein. The table lists around 300,000 distinct CDR3 sequences, over 20% of them singletons. The specimen comprised PBMCs from blood, sampled 21 months after vaccination. These receptors were collected from a man aged 45 to 75 who received an inactivated influenza vaccine.

The rearrangement links TRBV24-1 to TRBJ2-7; D not certain. The CDR3 is 13 amino acids. Trimming removed 4 bases at V and 9 bases at J, with 15 bases between. Per germline, CDR1 KGHDR and CDR2 SFDVKD. The CDR3 sequence is CATSDTASSVQYF. CDR3 sequence (DNA): TGTGCCACCAGTGACACCGCCAGCTCGGTGCAGTACTTC.

This chain links TRBV4-3 with TRBJ2-3; tentatively, D is TRBD1 or TRBD2 (5 bases each). The ends were cut back, 1 base at V and 0 bases at J, with 11 bases in the middle. CDR1 LGHNA and CDR2 YSLEER come from the germline V gene. There are 16 residues in the CDR3. The CDR3 region is CASSQATWDSTDTQYF. CDR3 coding DNA: TGCGCCAGCAGCCAAGCTACATGGGACAGCACAGATACGCAGTATTTT.

A few counts support this clonotype. The chain couples TRBV4-2 to TRBJ2-7; 8 bases match TRBD1. Looked up from germline, CDR1 is LGHNA and CDR2 is YNFKEQ. CDR3 size: 14 residues. The V segment lost 0 bases and the J segment 6 bases; nucleotides outside the gene matches: 4. CDR3 sequence (DNA): TGTGCCAGCAGCCAAGAGACCAGGGGGCGCGAGCAGTACTTC. Translation gives CASSQETRGREQYF.

This sequence joins TRBV7-4 and TRBJ2-7; 11 positions agree with TRBD1. Trimming removed 4 bases from V and 5 bases from J; junction bases left unmatched: 7. This CDR3 has 15 amino acids. The germline gives CDR1 SGHVT, CDR2 SQSDAQ. CDR3 loop: CASSSGQGADDEQYF. As DNA, the CDR3 is TGTGCCAGCAGCTCCGGACAGGGGGCCGACGACGAGCAGTACTTC.

CDR3 region: CSVGGLKTGQDYGYTF. The DNA for the CDR3 is TGCAGCGTTGGGGGCCTGAAGACAGGGCAAGACTATGGCTACACCTTC. V is TRBV29-1 and J is TRBJ1-2, with 7 bases fitting TRBD1. V shed 4 bases, J shed 3 bases, and the junction held 14 bases outside the gene matches. The CDR3 consists of 16 residues. Per germline, CDR1 SQVTM and CDR2 ANQGSEA.

V is TRBV9 and J is TRBJ1-4; D may be TRBD1 (6 bases). CDR3 size: 14 residues. Trimming stripped 3 bases from V and 8 bases from J, with 14 bases between. Germline V lookup: CDR1 SGDLS, CDR2 YYNGEE. The CDR3 DNA follows: TGTGCCAGCAGCGCCCACAGGGTCACGGAAAAACTGTTTTTT. Its translation: CASSAHRVTEKLFF.

This clonotype appeared a few times. The J gene is TRBJ2-5, the V gene TRBV3-1; no clear D. Germline-derived CDR1 and CDR2 are LGHDT and YNNKEL (reference sequence). This CDR3 is built from 13 residues. Trimming removed 2 bases from V and 2 bases from J, with 6 bases in between. For the CDR3, the DNA is TGTGCCAGCAGCCAACTAAGTCAAGAGACCCAGTACTTC. This codes for CASSQLSQETQYF.

This clonotype was seen more than once but under ten times. This chain uses TRBV20-1 with TRBJ2-3; maybe TRBD2 (6 bases). The V gene lost 1 base and the J gene lost 1 base, with 21 bases spanning the gap. CDR1 is DFQATT, CDR2 SNEGSKA, per germline (reference sequence). The CDR3 runs 18 residues. In DNA, the CDR3 is TGCAGTGCTAGAGGCGGGACGAGAAGAGCGAGAGGCACAGATACGCAGTATTTT. Residues: CSARGGTRRARGTDTQYF.

This clonotype was seen a few times. The CDR3 DNA follows: TGCAGTGCTAGAGATGAGCAGGGCCCGACAGCCCTCTATGGCTACACCTTC. It codes for CSARDEQGPTALYGYTF. The V gene is TRBV20-1, the J gene TRBJ1-2; possibly TRBD1 for D (5 bases). Germline V CDR1 and CDR2: DFQATT, SNEGSKA (reference sequence). There are 17 residues in the CDR3. Trimming pared 0 bases from V and 4 bases from J, leaving 21 bases between.

In this sample, this clonotype turned up many times. The genes are TRBV7-9 and TRBJ1-1; no reliable D call. V shed 2 bases and J shed 6 bases, with 7 bases lying between them. The CDR3 is 12 amino acids. Germline V gene data show CDR1 as SEHNR and CDR2 as FQNEAQ (reference sequence). DNA for the CDR3: TGTGCCAGCAGCTTACCACAGCCTGAAGCTTTCTTT. Amino acids: CASSLPQPEAFF.

This clonotype was detected a few times. The rearrangement uses TRBV12-3 or TRBV12-4 and TRBJ1-1, with 10 bases identical to TRBD1. V shed 6 bases, J shed 6 bases, and the junction held 10 bases outside the gene matches. The CDR3 runs 15 residues. The chain's CDR3 is CASSSLTGGLAEAFF. The CDR3 coding sequence is TGTGCCAGCAGCTCTCTGACAGGGGGCCTGGCTGAAGCTTTCTTT.

V gene TRBV6-1 combines with J gene TRBJ2-7, with D unresolved. The CDR3 is made up of 15 amino acids. The germline V gene has CDR1 MNHNS and CDR2 SASEGT. Trimming left V 6 bases short and J 3 bases short, with 18 bases between. This CDR3 reads CASRTSRWGNYEQYF. The CDR3 nucleotides read TGTGCCAGCAGGACCTCAAGGTGGGGTAACTACGAGCAGTACTTC.

The table lists this clonotype with a few counts. The rearrangement uses TRBV11-2 and TRBJ1-6; D is uncertain. This CDR3 contains 16 residues. Germline V gives CDR1 SGHAT, CDR2 FQNNGV. Trimming cost V 5 bases and J 0 bases, with 11 bases left between them. The CDR3 region has the DNA TGTGCCAGCAGCCGGACGGCGTTCTCCTATAATTCACCCCTCCACTTT. Protein product: CASSRTAFSYNSPLHF.

As for this clonotype: A read error may account for a junction end that differs from germline. This chain joins TRBV11-2 and TRBJ1-6; TRBD1 agrees at 7 bases. Germline V gene sequence: CDR1 SGHAT, CDR2 FQNNGV. This CDR3 has 14 amino acids. The CDR3 spells CAGSLSRGNSPLHF. CDR3 DNA sequence: TGTGCCGGCAGCTTATCCAGGGGGAATTCACCCCTCCACTTT.

This clonotype was observed a few times. The chain recombines TRBV7-2 with TRBJ2-5, with D hard to call. V lost 6 bases and J lost 2, with 16 bases in between. Germline V gene data show CDR1 as SGHTA and CDR2 as FQGNSA. The CDR3 sequence is 15 residues long. Here the CDR3 DNA reads TGTGCCAGCAGTTCCGGGCTCCATTTTCAAGAGACCCAGTACTTC. Translated: CASSSGLHFQETQYF.

V is TRBV18 and J is TRBJ2-5; 8 bases align to TRBD1. V dropped 1 base and J dropped 1; count of bases not matched to a gene: 2. The CDR3 is 15 residues long. Germline V CDR1 and CDR2: KGHSH, LQKENI. The CDR3 region is CASSPRDRSQETQYF. In nucleotides, the CDR3 is TGTGCCAGCTCACCACGGGACAGGTCCCAAGAGACCCAGTACTTC.

In nucleotides, the CDR3 is TGTGCCAGCAGTGAACTGGGACAGACAGAGACCCAGTACTTC. Its protein is CASSELGQTETQYF. The chain is built from TRBV6-1 and TRBJ2-5; 7 bases match TRBD1. From germline, CDR1 is MNHNS and CDR2 SASEGT. Trimming removed 2 bases from V and 4 bases from J; junction bases left unmatched: 4. The CDR3 contains 14 residues.